This T cell receptor beta chain was sequenced during a study of blood T cell repertoires in COVID-19. On the study more broadly: The United States, Italy and Spain were the sources of the acute and convalescent COVID-19 samples. The analysed material was cDNA or gDNA that came from T cells, B-cell-depleted T cells, or PBMCs.

Authors' data handling: Estimated nucleated cell counts came from reference gene primer amplification. Data came from immunoSEQ multiplex PCR; TCRdb stores just in-frame clones and leaves some out. V and J calls and clone size are given by that table; D and trimming were obtained from the DNA. This sample has under 250,000 clones, with 75% to 90% found just once. Germline CDR1 SGHAT, CDR2 FQNNGV. CDR3 length: 15 amino acids. After removal of 7 bases from V and 2 bases from J, the junction contained 11 bases not matched to a gene. The gene calls are TRBV11-2 and TRBJ2-7; TRBD1 agrees at 7 bases. The sequenced sample was peripheral blood. The source is a woman between 65 and 79 years old with active or convalescent COVID-19. The CDR3, as DNA: TGTGCCAGCAATTCCTTGAGACAGGGTGCCTACGAGCAGTACTTC. Amino acids: CASNSLRQGAYEQYF.